This record concerns one T cell receptor beta chain sequence. Trimming at V came to 4 bases and at J to 5 bases, leaving 12 bases not matched to a gene. The V gene's germline CDR1 is MGHRA and CDR2 YSYEKL. There are 16 residues in the CDR3. This sample stems from a study of T cells in Graves' hyperthyroidism and ophthalmopathy. Among the patients, aged 18 to 65, hyperthyroidism was newly diagnosed and had lasted under 2 months. Each 10 ml fresh peripheral blood draw supplied the PBMCs. Researchers took RNA transcripts and amplified the TCR beta CDR3 regions from them. The HTBI primer set served for first-round RT-PCR of the TCR CDR3. MiXCR, applied by TCRdb to the multiplex PCR reads, yields one record per CDR3 protein. The table includes under 300,000 distinct CDR3 sequences, more than 14% detected once.

The J gene is TRBJ2-7, the V gene TRBV4-1; TRBD1 matches 9 bases. This TCR came from a woman aged 40-49 years with Graves' hyperthyroidism that later progressed to Graves' ophthalmopathy. Sequencing used blood. This CDR3 reads CASSPLSRTGVNEQYF. The DNA for the CDR3 is TGCGCCAGCAGCCCACTTAGCAGGACAGGGGTGAACGAGCAGTACTTC.